This entry lists 18 T cell receptor beta chains sequenced from one sample in a study of response to subunit inactivated influenza vaccine. Via MiXCR, TCRdb re-called the RT-PCR reads, giving one row per CDR3 protein. The table lists under 200,000 distinct CDR3 sequences, roughly 12% of them singletons. Another study also made use of these data, one on T cells expressing NK-cell markers. This second study says: 5'RACE template switching with UMIs generated TCR beta cDNA.

The specimen comprised CD8+ T cells sorted from PBMCs, sampled roughly 12 days after vaccination. Receptors were obtained from a man between 45 and 60 years old who received an inactivated influenza vaccine.

This clonotype was found many times. The chain carries TRBV5-6 and TRBJ1-5, with D possibly TRBD1 on 6 matching bases. The V and J ends lost 4 bases and 3 bases respectively, with 14 bases between them. Germline V gene sequence: CDR1 SGHDT, CDR2 YYEEEE. The CDR3 totals 15 residues. CDR3 residues: CASSRGTGLNQPQHF. The CDR3 DNA follows: TGTGCCAGCAGCCGGGGTACAGGGCTCAATCAGCCCCAGCATTTT.

This clonotype was detected only a few times. The genes are TRBV15 and TRBJ2-7; 10 nucleotides align to TRBD2. The CDR3 loop spans 18 amino acids. Germline V gene data show CDR1 as LNHNV and CDR2 as YYDKDF (reference sequence). The junction had 13 bases not matched to a gene; V was cut back by 3 bases and J by 2 bases. The CDR3 reads CATSSTDAGLAKPYEQYF. CDR3 bases: TGTGCCACCAGCAGTACAGACGCGGGACTAGCGAAGCCCTACGAGCAGTACTTC.

This clonotype was detected many times. J is TRBJ2-1 and V is TRBV28, with D possibly being TRBD1 or TRBD2 (6 bases each). Germline V gene lookup returns CDR1 MDHEN and CDR2 SYDVKM. CDR3 length equals 12 residues. CDR3 coding DNA: TGTGCTGTGGAGGGGGCCTACAATGAGCAGTTCTTC. The encoded protein is CAVEGAYNEQFF.

This clonotype occurred many times. The chain joins TRBV28 to TRBJ1-6, with TRBD1 matching 12 bases. From germline, CDR1 is MDHEN and CDR2 SYDVKM. J lost 9 bases, V lost 11 bases, and 11 bases had no gene match. This CDR3 contains 15 residues. This CDR3 is CASSPGQGAGSPLHF. The CDR3 DNA follows: TGTGCCTCCTCCCCGGGACAGGGGGCCGGTTCACCCCTCCACTTT.

The gene calls are TRBV30 and TRBJ2-1; unclear D gene. The CDR3 consists of 13 residues. V was cut by 1 base and J by 8 bases, with 12 bases left in between. The germline CDR1 and CDR2 sequences are GTSNPN and SVGIG (reference sequence). The CDR3 loop is CAWSATGVDEQFF. The CDR3 bases are TGTGCCTGGAGTGCGACTGGAGTCGATGAGCAGTTCTTC.

The gene calls are TRBV10-2 and TRBJ2-1; 7 bases fit TRBD1. The junction had 6 bases not matched to a gene; V was cut back by 3 bases and J by 1 base. Germline V gene data show CDR1 as WSHSY and CDR2 as SAAADI. The length of the CDR3 is 16 residues. The CDR3, as DNA: TGCGCCAGCAGTGATCGACAGGGATCGTCCTACAATGAGCAGTTCTTC. This translates into CASSDRQGSSYNEQFF.

Here the CDR3 DNA reads TGTGCCAGCAGCCAAGTAGGGACAGGGAGGCCTGAAGCTTTCTTT. Translated, it gives CASSQVGTGRPEAFF. J is TRBJ1-1 and V is TRBV3-1; 9 nucleotides match TRBD1. The germline gives CDR1 LGHDT, CDR2 YNNKEL (reference sequence). After removal of 1 base from V and 6 bases from J, the junction contained 6 bases not matched to a gene. The CDR3 is 15 amino acids.

This clonotype was detected many times. This chain connects TRBV12-3 or TRBV12-4 to TRBJ2-7, with D uncertain. CDR3 size: 10 residues. Trimming cost V 6 bases and J 6 bases, with 6 bases left between them. The CDR3 sequence: CASRAVEQYF. The CDR3 coding sequence is TGTGCCAGCAGGGCGGTCGAGCAGTACTTC.

This sequence joins TRBV15 and TRBJ2-1; TRBD2 is a possible D gene (6 bases). The CDR3 covers 12 residues. Germline-derived CDR1 and CDR2 are LNHNV and YYDKDF (reference sequence). V lost 5 bases and J 8 bases, leaving 10 bases between the germline ends. In DNA, the CDR3 is TGTGCCACCAGCGCTAGCGTCGATGAGCAGTTCTTC. Its translation is CATSASVDEQFF. Full variable domain (rest looked up from reference TRBV15 and TRBJ2-1): DAMVIQNPRYQVTQFGKPVTLSCSQTLNHNVMYWYQQKSSQAPKLLFHYYDKDFNNEADTPDNFQSRRPNTSFCFLDIRSPGLGDTAMYLCATSASVDEQFFGPGTRLTVL.

CDR3 nucleotide sequence: TGTGCCAGCAGGGAGGGGGTTACGACGTCCTACGAGCAGTACTTC. This translates into CASREGVTTSYEQYF. The gene calls are TRBV2 and TRBJ2-7; either TRBD1 or TRBD2 may supply D (6 bases each). Trimming removed 6 bases at V and 1 base at J, with 16 bases between. This CDR3 spans 15 amino acids. CDR1 and CDR2 from the germline V gene are SNHLY and FYNNEI.

CDR3 residues: CASSWAGARTEAFF. In nucleotides, the CDR3 is TGTGCCAGCAGCTGGGCAGGGGCGCGAACTGAAGCTTTCTTT. The rearrangement links TRBV11-1 to TRBJ1-1, with D possibly TRBD1 on 6 matching bases. Germline loops: CDR1 SGHAT, CDR2 FQDESV (reference sequence). V shed 4 bases and J shed 5 bases, with 14 bases lying between them. The CDR3 sequence is 14 residues long.

This clonotype was seen a handful of times. The chain couples TRBV10-3 to TRBJ2-7, with D possibly being TRBD1 (6 bases). This CDR3 region has 17 residues. V was cut by 2 bases and J by 0 bases, with 17 bases left in between. Germline values: CDR1 ENHRY, CDR2 SYGVKD. In DNA form, the CDR3 reads TGTGCCATCAGTGAGGGCTCCGACAGGTTCAGCTCCTACGAGCAGTACTTC. It encodes CAISEGSDRFSSYEQYF.

In this sample, this clonotype turned up a few times. V gene TRBV9 combines with J gene TRBJ2-7; unclear D gene. In germline, CDR1 is SGDLS, CDR2 YYNGEE. Deletions cut 2 bases from V and 0 bases from J, with 12 bases between. The CDR3 totals 15 residues. CDR3: CASSVSQSHSYEQYF. The DNA of the CDR3 is TGTGCCAGCAGCGTGTCACAGTCTCACTCCTACGAGCAGTACTTC.

The rearrangement links TRBV5-1 to TRBJ2-1, with 7 bases that match TRBD2. Germline CDR1 reads SGHRS; CDR2 reads YFSETQ. Losses at the gene ends were 2 bases for V and 9 bases for J; bases not matched to a gene: 8. CDR3 length equals 14 residues. CDR3 bases: TGCGCCAGCAGCTTAGTGGGAGGGCCCAGTGAGCAGTTCTTC. Translated, it gives CASSLVGGPSEQFF.

The J gene is TRBJ1-3, the V gene TRBV9, with D hard to call. Trimming removed 2 bases from V and 0 bases from J, with 3 bases in between. The CDR3 is made up of 13 amino acids. Germline CDR1 reads SGDLS; CDR2 reads YYNGEE. CDR3 sequence (DNA): TGTGCCAGCAGCGTCCTCTCTGGAAACACCATATATTTT. The encoded protein is CASSVLSGNTIYF.

Here the CDR3 reads CASSLRRGSYNEQFF. The CDR3 bases are TGTGCCAGCAGCTTACGGCGGGGGTCCTACAATGAGCAGTTCTTC. The chain is built from TRBV11-2 and TRBJ2-1; TRBD2 matches at 7 bases. The length of the CDR3 is 15 residues. Germline V gives CDR1 SGHAT, CDR2 FQNNGV. Trimming cost V 2 bases and J 1 base; bases outside gene matches: 2.

This clonotype was picked up many times. This rearrangement joins TRBV6-1 to TRBJ2-5; D remains unclear. Germline CDR1 reads MNHNS; CDR2 reads SASEGT. The CDR3 is made up of 15 amino acids. V gave up 2 bases and J gave up 5 bases, with 15 bases separating them. The CDR3 protein is CASSEPFTGRETQYF. CDR3 DNA sequence: TGTGCCAGCAGTGAACCTTTTACGGGCCGGGAGACCCAGTACTTC.

This clonotype was seen a handful of times. The rearrangement joins TRBV2 to TRBJ1-4, with D perhaps TRBD1 (5 bases). There are 13 residues in the CDR3. CDR1 and CDR2 from the germline V gene are SNHLY and FYNNEI. Deletions cut 5 bases from V and 8 bases from J, with 12 bases between. CDR3 sequence (DNA): TGTGCCAGCAGTAGGGGTGGGAGCGAAAAACTGTTTTTT. Translation gives CASSRGGSEKLFF.